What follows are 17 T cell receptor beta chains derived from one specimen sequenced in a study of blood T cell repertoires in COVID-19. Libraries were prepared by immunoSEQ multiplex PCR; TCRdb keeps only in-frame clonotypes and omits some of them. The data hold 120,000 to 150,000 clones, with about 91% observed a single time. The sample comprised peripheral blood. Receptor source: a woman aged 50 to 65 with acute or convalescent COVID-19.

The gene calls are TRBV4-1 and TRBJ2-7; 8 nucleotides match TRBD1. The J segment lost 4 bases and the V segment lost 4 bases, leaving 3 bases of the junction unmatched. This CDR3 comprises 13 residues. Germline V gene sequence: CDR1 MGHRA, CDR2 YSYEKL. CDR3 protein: CASSPDRGYEQYF. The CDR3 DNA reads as TGCGCCAGCAGCCCTGACAGGGGATACGAGCAGTACTTC.

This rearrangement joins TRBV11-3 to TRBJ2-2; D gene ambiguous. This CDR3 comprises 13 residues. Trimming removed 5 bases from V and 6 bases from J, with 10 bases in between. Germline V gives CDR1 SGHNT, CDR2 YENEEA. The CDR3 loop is CASSPRVSGELFF. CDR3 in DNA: TGTGCCAGCAGCCCGCGTGTTTCCGGGGAGCTGTTTTTT.

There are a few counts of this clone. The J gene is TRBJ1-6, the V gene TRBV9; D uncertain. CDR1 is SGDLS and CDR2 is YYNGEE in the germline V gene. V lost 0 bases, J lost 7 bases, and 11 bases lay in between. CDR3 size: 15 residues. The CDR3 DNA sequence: TGTGCCAGCAGCGTAGGAGGGCTCAGCAATTCACCCCTCCACTTT. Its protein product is CASSVGGLSNSPLHF. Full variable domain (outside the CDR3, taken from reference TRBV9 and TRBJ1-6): DSGVTQTPKHLITATGQRVTLRCSPRSGDLSVYWYQQSLDQGLQFLIQYYNGEERAKGNILERFSAQQFPDLHSELNLSSLELGDSALYFCASSVGGLSNSPLHFGNGTRLTVT.

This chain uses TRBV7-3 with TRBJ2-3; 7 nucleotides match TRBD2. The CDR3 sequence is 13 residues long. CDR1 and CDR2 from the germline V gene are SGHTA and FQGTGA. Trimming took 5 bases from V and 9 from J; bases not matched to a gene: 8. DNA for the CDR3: TGTGCCAGCAGCCCGATTAGCGGGCCAACGCAGTATTTT. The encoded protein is CASSPISGPTQYF.

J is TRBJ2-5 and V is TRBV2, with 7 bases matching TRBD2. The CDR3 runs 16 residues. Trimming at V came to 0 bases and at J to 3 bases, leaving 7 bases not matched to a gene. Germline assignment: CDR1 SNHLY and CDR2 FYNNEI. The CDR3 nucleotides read TGTGCCAGCAGTGAAGCAGGCCCTAGCGGAAAAGAGACCCAGTACTTC. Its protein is CASSEAGPSGKETQYF.

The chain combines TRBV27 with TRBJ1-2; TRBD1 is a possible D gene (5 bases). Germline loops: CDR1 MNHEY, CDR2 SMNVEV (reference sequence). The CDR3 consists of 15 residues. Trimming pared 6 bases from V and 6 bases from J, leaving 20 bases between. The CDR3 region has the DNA TGTGCCAGCAGCCAACTGCCCCAGGGTGGTAATGGCTACACCTTC. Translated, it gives CASSQLPQGGNGYTF.

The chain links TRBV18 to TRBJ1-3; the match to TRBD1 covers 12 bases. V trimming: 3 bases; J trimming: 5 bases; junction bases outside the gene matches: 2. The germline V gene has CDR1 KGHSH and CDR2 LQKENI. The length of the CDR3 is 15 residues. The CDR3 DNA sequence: TGTGCCAGCTCACCCCGGGACAGGGGGCGAAACACCATATATTTT. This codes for CASSPRDRGRNTIYF.

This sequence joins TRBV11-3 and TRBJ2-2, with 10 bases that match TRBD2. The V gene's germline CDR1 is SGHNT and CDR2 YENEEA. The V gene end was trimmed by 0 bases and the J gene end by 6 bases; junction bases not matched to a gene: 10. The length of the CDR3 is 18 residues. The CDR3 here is CASSLDWASGSQAGELFF. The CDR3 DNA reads TGTGCCAGCAGCTTAGATTGGGCTAGCGGGAGCCAAGCCGGGGAGCTGTTTTTT.

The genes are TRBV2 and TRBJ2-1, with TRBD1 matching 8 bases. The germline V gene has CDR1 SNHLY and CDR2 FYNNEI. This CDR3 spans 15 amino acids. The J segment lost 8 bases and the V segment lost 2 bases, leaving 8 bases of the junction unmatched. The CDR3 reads CASSERGQGFDEQFF. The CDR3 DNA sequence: TGTGCCAGCAGTGAAAGAGGACAGGGTTTTGATGAGCAGTTCTTC.

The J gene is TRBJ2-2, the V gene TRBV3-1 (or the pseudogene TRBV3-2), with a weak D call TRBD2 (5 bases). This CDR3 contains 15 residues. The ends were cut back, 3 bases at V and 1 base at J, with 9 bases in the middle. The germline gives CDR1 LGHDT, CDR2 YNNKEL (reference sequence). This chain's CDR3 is CASSQGDLNTGELFF. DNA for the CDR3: TGTGCCAGCAGCCAGGGAGATCTGAACACCGGGGAGCTGTTTTTT.

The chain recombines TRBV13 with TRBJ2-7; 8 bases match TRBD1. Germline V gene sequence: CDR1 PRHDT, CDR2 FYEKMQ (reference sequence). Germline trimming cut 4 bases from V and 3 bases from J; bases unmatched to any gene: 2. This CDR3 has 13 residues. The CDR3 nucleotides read TGTGCCAGCAGCTCCGGGACAGGCTACGAGCAGTACTTC. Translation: CASSSGTGYEQYF.

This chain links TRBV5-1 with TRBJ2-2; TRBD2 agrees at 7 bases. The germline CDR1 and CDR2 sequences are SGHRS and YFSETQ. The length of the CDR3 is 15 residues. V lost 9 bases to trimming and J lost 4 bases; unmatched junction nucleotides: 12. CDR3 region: CAILERGAGTGELFF. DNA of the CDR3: TGCGCCATCTTAGAGCGGGGCGCTGGCACCGGGGAGCTGTTTTTT.

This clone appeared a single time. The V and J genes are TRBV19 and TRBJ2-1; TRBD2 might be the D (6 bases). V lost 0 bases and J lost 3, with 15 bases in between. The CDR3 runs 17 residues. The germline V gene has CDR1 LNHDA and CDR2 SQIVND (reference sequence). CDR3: CASSIDRGRKYYNEQFF. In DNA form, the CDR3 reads TGTGCCAGTAGTATAGATCGAGGGAGGAAGTACTACAATGAGCAGTTCTTC.

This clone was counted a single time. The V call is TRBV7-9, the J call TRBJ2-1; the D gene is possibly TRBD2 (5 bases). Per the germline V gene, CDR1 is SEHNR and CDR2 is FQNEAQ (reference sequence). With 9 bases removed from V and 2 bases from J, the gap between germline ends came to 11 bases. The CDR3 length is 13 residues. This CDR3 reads CASAGGAYNEQFF. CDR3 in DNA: TGTGCCAGTGCAGGAGGAGCCTACAATGAGCAGTTCTTC.

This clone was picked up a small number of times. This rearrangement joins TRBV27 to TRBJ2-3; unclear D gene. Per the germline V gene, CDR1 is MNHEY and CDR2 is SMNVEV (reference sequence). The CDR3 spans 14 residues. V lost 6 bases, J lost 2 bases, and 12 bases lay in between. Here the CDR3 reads CASRAPWPTDTQYF. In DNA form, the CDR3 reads TGTGCCAGCAGGGCCCCTTGGCCCACAGATACGCAGTATTTT.

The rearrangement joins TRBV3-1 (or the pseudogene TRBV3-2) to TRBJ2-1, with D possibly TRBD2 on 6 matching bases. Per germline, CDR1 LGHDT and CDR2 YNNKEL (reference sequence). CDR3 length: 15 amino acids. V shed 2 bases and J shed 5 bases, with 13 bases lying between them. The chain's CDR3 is CASSQSRTNNNEQFF. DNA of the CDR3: TGTGCCAGCAGCCAATCAAGGACTAATAACAATGAGCAGTTCTTC.

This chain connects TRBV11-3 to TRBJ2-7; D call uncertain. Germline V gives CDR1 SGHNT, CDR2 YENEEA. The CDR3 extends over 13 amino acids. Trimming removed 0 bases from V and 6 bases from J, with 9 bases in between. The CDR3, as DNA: TGTGCCAGCAGCTTAGAGTGGTCGGGCGAGCAGTACTTC. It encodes CASSLEWSGEQYF.